This T cell receptor beta chain was documented in a study of tumor-infiltrating lymphocytes in oesophageal squamous cell carcinoma. Using its own MiXCR run on the PCR reads, TCRdb lists one record per CDR3 protein. The repertoire holds 18,000 or so distinct CDR3 sequences, with roughly 41% as singletons. Trimming removed 3 bases from V and 3 bases from J; junction bases left unmatched: 11. Germline assignment: CDR1 SGDLS and CDR2 YYNGEE. The CDR3 contains 18 residues. This TCR derives from a male donor with esophageal squamous cell carcinoma. V is TRBV9 and J is TRBJ2-1, with TRBD2 identical over 11 bases. The specimen was normal esophageal tissue next to the tumor. This chain's CDR3 is CASSARGGTSGGYNEQFF. The CDR3 region has the DNA TGTGCCAGCAGCGCCCGTGGGGGGACTAGCGGAGGCTACAATGAGCAGTTCTTC.